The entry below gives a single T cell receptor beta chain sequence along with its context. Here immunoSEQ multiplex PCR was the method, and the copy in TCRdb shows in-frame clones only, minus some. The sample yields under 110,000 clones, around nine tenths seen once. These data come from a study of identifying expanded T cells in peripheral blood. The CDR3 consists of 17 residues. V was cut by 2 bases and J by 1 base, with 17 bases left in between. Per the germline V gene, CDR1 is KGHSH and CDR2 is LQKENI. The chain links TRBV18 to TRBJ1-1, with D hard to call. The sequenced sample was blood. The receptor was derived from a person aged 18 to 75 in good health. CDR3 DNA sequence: TGTGCCAGCTCACCAGAGAAAGGCCGCTTGTCGAACACTGAAGCTTTCTTT. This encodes CASSPEKGRLSNTEAFF.